This T cell receptor beta chain came from a study of breast tumors, draining lymph nodes, adjacent tissues. Samples came from axillary lymph nodes draining the breast cancer. This clonotype came up a few times. No antigen is known for it. TCRdb recomputed calls from the multiplex PCR reads with MiXCR, one row per CDR3 protein. Among approximately 250,000 distinct CDR3 sequences, approximately 36% were seen once, and the ten largest hold about 3.9%. Findings of the study overall: Data fit most tumor T cells coming from lymph node, expanding in tumor. Tumor and nontumor repertoires were significantly more similar in luminal-like than in basal-like breast cancer. Tumor TCR diversity was below lymph nodes but above nontumor tissue. Data only fit, rather than demonstrated, lymph node origin of most tumor T cells.

The CDR3 spans 18 residues. With V trimmed by 2 bases and J by 6 bases, 14 bases remained unmatched. Germline CDR1 SEHNR, CDR2 FQNEAQ (reference sequence). Specimen: axillary lymph node tissue. The J gene is TRBJ2-5, the V gene TRBV7-9; TRBD2 matches at 11 bases. The TCR was taken from a female donor with breast cancer. Some clones in this sample may be carry-over from other donors' samples. Written as DNA, the CDR3 is TGTGCCAGCAGCTTAAGGGACAACTTAGCGGGAGGGCCGCAGACCCAGTACTTC. Its translation: CASSLRDNLAGGPQTQYF.